This passage covers 22 T cell receptor beta chains from one sample sequenced in a study of T cells after somatic rescue of genetic block. Some clones are missing from TCRdb's copy, which holds only in-frame ones; the method was immunoSEQ multiplex PCR. Of tens of thousands of clones listed, approximately 90% are singletons. Sequencing input: peripheral blood mononuclear cells (PBMCs). All receptors derive from a man aged 25 to 40.

The J gene is TRBJ2-5, the V gene TRBV7-3; D may be TRBD1 or TRBD2 (6 bases each). This CDR3 contains 16 residues. The germline gives CDR1 SGHTA, CDR2 FQGTGA. V was trimmed by 4 bases and J by 5 bases, leaving 20 bases between them. CDR3 DNA: TGTGCCAGCAGCTCCGGACAGCGGGCGGACAACGAGACCCAGTACTTC. Protein: CASSSGQRADNETQYF.

This clone was seen only a few times. The chain recombines TRBV30 with TRBJ1-5; D gene ambiguous. Germline V gene sequence: CDR1 GTSNPN, CDR2 SVGIG (reference sequence). The CDR3 extends over 13 amino acids. The V end was cut by 2 bases, the J end by 0 bases, with 5 bases between. The CDR3 bases are TGTGCCTGGAGTATGGGTAGCAATCAGCCCCAGCATTTT. This encodes CAWSMGSNQPQHF.

The rearrangement links TRBV2 to TRBJ1-5; 9 nucleotides match TRBD1. V lost 6 bases and J lost 3; bases outside the gene matches: 6. The V gene's germline CDR1 is SNHLY and CDR2 FYNNEI. This CDR3 has 15 residues. CDR3 residues: CASSRTGGSNQPQHF. In nucleotides, the CDR3 is TGTGCCAGCAGCCGAACAGGGGGCTCCAATCAGCCCCAGCATTTT.

The chain links TRBV19 to TRBJ1-1; tentatively, D is TRBD1 (5 bases). The CDR3 has 13 residues. Deletions cut 3 bases from V and 4 bases from J, with 9 bases between. The V gene's germline CDR1 is LNHDA and CDR2 SQIVND (reference sequence). CDR3 coding DNA: TGTGCCAGTAGTATGATGGGGACCACTGAAGCTTTCTTT. It specifies CASSMMGTTEAFF. The full variable domain, rest sourced from reference TRBV19 and TRBJ1-1, is DGGITQSPKYLFRKEGQNVTLSCEQNLNHDAMYWYRQDPGQGLRLIYYSQIVNDFQKGDIAEGYSVSREKKESFPLTVTSAQKNPTAFYLCASSMMGTTEAFFGQGTRLTVV.

This chain joins TRBV6-1 and TRBJ2-6; D unclear. Germline loops: CDR1 MNHNS, CDR2 SASEGT. Trimming cost V 7 bases and J 0 bases, with 7 bases left between them. This CDR3 contains 14 residues. This CDR3 is CASTSPSGANVLTF. The CDR3 DNA sequence: TGTGCCAGCACATCCCCCTCTGGGGCCAACGTCCTGACTTTC.

The J gene is TRBJ2-7, the V gene TRBV7-9, with unresolved D. The CDR3 consists of 15 residues. Germline lookup yields CDR1 SEHNR and CDR2 FQNEAQ (reference sequence). With 3 bases removed from V and 0 bases from J, the gap between germline ends came to 12 bases. Here the CDR3 DNA reads TGTGCCAGCAGCTTGGCCGGTGGCTTCTCCTACGAGCAGTACTTC. Translation gives CASSLAGGFSYEQYF.

This chain uses TRBV19 with TRBJ1-1, with D possibly TRBD1 on 6 matching bases. V lost 8 bases, J lost 11 bases, and 27 bases lay in between. The CDR3 extends over 15 amino acids. CDR1 and CDR2 (germline): LNHDA, SQIVND (reference sequence). This CDR3 is CASGWTALSNSVAFF. The CDR3 nucleotides are TGTGCCAGTGGATGGACAGCCTTGAGCAATAGTGTGGCTTTCTTT.

The chain is built from TRBV4-1 and TRBJ2-7, with D tentatively TRBD1 (6 bases). The CDR3 extends over 14 amino acids. Between the trimmed V and J ends, which lost 5 bases and 0 bases, there was a span of 11 bases. Germline V gene sequence: CDR1 MGHRA, CDR2 YSYEKL. In nucleotides, the CDR3 is TGCGCCAGCAGCAGCCAACAGGGCTCCTACGAGCAGTACTTC. Its translation: CASSSQQGSYEQYF.

The chain combines TRBV4-2 with TRBJ1-5; no definite D call. CDR1 is LGHNA and CDR2 is YNFKEQ in the germline V gene. V lost 0 bases and J 5 bases, leaving 11 bases between the germline ends. The CDR3 consists of 15 residues. The CDR3 loop reads CASSQDKGRDQPQHF. Here the CDR3 DNA reads TGTGCCAGCAGCCAAGATAAAGGGAGGGATCAGCCCCAGCATTTT.

The chain couples TRBV9 to TRBJ2-1; the D gene is possibly TRBD1 (5 bases). Germline assignment: CDR1 SGDLS and CDR2 YYNGEE. Trimming stripped 4 bases from V and 7 bases from J, with 18 bases between. The CDR3 has 15 residues. CDR3 amino acids: CASSLNQGFGNEQFF. Written as DNA, the CDR3 is TGTGCCAGCAGCCTTAATCAGGGATTTGGGAATGAGCAGTTCTTC.

The chain recombines TRBV18 with TRBJ1-5; tentatively, D is TRBD1 (6 bases). Trimming removed 4 bases from V and 7 bases from J, with 11 bases in between. Germline CDR1 and CDR2: KGHSH and LQKENI. This CDR3 has 13 residues. The CDR3 protein is CASSLRTEQPQHF. The CDR3 DNA sequence: TGTGCCAGCTCACTCAGGACAGAACAGCCCCAGCATTTT. The full variable domain, its missing parts supplied by reference TRBV18 and TRBJ1-5, is NAGVMQNPRHLVRRRGQEARLRCSPMKGHSHVYWYRQLPEEGLKFMVYLQKENIIDESGMPKERFSAEFPKEGPSILRIQQVVRGDSAAYFCASSLRTEQPQHFGDGTRLSIL.

This chain joins TRBV5-6 and TRBJ2-7; TRBD2 might be the D (5 bases). Trimming removed 2 bases at V and 7 bases at J, with 16 bases between. Germline V gives CDR1 SGHDT, CDR2 YYEEEE. CDR3 length: 14 residues. CDR3 DNA sequence: TGTGCCAGCAGCTTTGGACTGACCCTCGGGGAGCAGTACTTC. Amino acid sequence: CASSFGLTLGEQYF.

V and J are TRBV5-1 and TRBJ2-7; D call uncertain. This CDR3 region has 16 residues. Per germline, CDR1 SGHRS and CDR2 YFSETQ. V was trimmed by 4 bases and J by 3 bases, leaving 20 bases between them. CDR3 sequence reads: CASSPRSGKGLYEQYF. CDR3 DNA sequence: TGCGCCAGCAGCCCCAGGTCTGGGAAAGGGCTCTACGAGCAGTACTTC.

V gene TRBV9 combines with J gene TRBJ1-3, with unresolved D. Looked up from germline, CDR1 is SGDLS and CDR2 is YYNGEE. The CDR3 is made up of 12 amino acids. V was trimmed by 4 bases and J by 8 bases, leaving 10 bases between them. The CDR3 protein is CASSPSQDTIYF. The CDR3 nucleotides read TGTGCCAGCAGCCCCTCCCAGGACACCATATATTTT.

The chain uses TRBV14 and TRBJ1-2; 7 positions agree with TRBD1. Per germline, CDR1 SGHDN and CDR2 FVKESK. The CDR3 covers 16 residues. V was pared by 0 bases and J by 8 bases, with 12 bases of the junction left unmatched. The DNA of the CDR3 is TGTGCCAGCAGCCAAGATGGACAGGCCCTAAGGAGGGGCTACACCTTC. Translating gives CASSQDGQALRRGYTF.

The chain joins TRBV7-6 to TRBJ2-7, with 11 bases matching TRBD2. Germline V gives CDR1 SGHVS, CDR2 FNYEAQ. The CDR3 spans 15 residues. The trim removed 4 bases at V and 2 bases at J, leaving 4 bases unmatched. The CDR3: CASSSLAGGPYEQYF. Written as DNA, the CDR3 is TGTGCCAGCAGCTCCTTAGCGGGAGGGCCCTACGAGCAGTACTTC.

The rearrangement uses TRBV13 and TRBJ2-1; 13 bases agree with TRBD2. The CDR3 has 14 amino acids. The J segment lost 10 bases and the V segment lost 5 bases, leaving 5 bases of the junction unmatched. Germline V gene data show CDR1 as PRHDT and CDR2 as FYEKMQ (reference sequence). The CDR3: CASSGTSGIREQFF. Written as DNA, the CDR3 is TGTGCCAGCAGCGGGACTAGCGGGATTCGGGAGCAGTTCTTC.

The rearrangement joins TRBV5-6 to TRBJ1-2; possibly TRBD1 for D (5 bases). Germline assignment: CDR1 SGHDT and CDR2 YYEEEE. The CDR3 length is 13 residues. V shed 0 bases and J shed 2 bases, with 5 bases lying between them. The CDR3 region is CASSLGDNYGYTF. The CDR3 nucleotides read TGTGCCAGCAGCTTGGGGGACAACTATGGCTACACCTTC.

The rearrangement links TRBV18 to TRBJ2-3; D might be TRBD2 (6 bases). V lost 8 bases, J lost 1 base, and 16 bases lay in between. CDR1 KGHSH and CDR2 LQKENI come from the germline V gene. This CDR3 contains 15 residues. As DNA, the CDR3 is TGTGCCAGCCCGCCGCGGGCGGGGCGCACAGATACGCAGTATTTT. Its translation: CASPPRAGRTDTQYF.

The chain carries TRBV30 and TRBJ2-1; 12 bases match TRBD2. CDR1 is GTSNPN, CDR2 SVGIG, per germline (reference sequence). V trimming: 5 bases; J trimming: 9 bases; junction bases outside the gene matches: 11. This CDR3 is built from 15 residues. This CDR3 is CAWGAQGLAGSEQFF. Here the CDR3 DNA reads TGTGCCTGGGGAGCCCAAGGACTAGCGGGGAGTGAGCAGTTCTTC.

J is TRBJ2-1 and V is TRBV7-3; 9 bases line up with TRBD2. With 5 bases clipped from V and 6 bases from J, the junction kept 11 bases outside the gene matches. This CDR3 contains 16 residues. The germline CDR1 and CDR2 sequences are SGHTA and FQGTGA. The CDR3 loop is CASSLNRLAGINEQFF. In nucleotides, the CDR3 is TGTGCCAGCAGCCTAAATCGGCTAGCGGGGATCAATGAGCAGTTCTTC.

The gene calls are TRBV15 and TRBJ2-1, with 11 bases that match TRBD2. The CDR3 length is 15 residues. Trimming took 5 bases from V and 3 from J; bases not matched to a gene: 3. CDR1 LNHNV and CDR2 YYDKDF come from the germline V gene (reference sequence). CDR3 bases: TGTGCCACCAGCGGGGGGACTAGCGGCTACAATGAGCAGTTCTTC. Its protein is CATSGGTSGYNEQFF.